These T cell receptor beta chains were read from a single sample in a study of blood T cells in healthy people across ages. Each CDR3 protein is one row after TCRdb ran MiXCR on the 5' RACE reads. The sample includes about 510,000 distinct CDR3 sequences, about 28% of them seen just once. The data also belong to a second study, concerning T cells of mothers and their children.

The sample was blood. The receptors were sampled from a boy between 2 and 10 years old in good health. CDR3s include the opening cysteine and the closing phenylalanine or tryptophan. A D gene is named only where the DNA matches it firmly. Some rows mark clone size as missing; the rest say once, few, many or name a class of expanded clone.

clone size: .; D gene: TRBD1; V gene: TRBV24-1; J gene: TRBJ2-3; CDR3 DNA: TGTGCCACCAGTGATCCCGGGACAGATAACACAGATACGCAGTATTTT; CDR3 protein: CATSDPGTDNTDTQYF
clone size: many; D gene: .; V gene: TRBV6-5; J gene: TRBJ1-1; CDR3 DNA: TGTGCCAGCAGCCGAGGGAACACTGAAGCTTTCTTT; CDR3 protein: CASSRGNTEAFF
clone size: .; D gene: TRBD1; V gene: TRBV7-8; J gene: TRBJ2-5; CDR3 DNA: TGTGCCAGCAGCTCGCCCACTGGACAGGATCAAGAGACCCAGTACTTC; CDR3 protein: CASSSPTGQDQETQYF
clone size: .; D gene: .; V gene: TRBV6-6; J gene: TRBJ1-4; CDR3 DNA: TGTGCCAGCAGTTACGGGAGGGAGAAGGGTAATGAAAAACTGTTTTTT; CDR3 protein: CASSYGREKGNEKLFF
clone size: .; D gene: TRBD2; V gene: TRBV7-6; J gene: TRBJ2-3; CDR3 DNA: TGTGCCAGCACCAAGGGGACTAGTCTGATAGATACGCAGTATTTT; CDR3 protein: CASTKGTSLIDTQYF
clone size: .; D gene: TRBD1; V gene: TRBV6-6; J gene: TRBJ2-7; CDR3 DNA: TGTGCCAGCAGTTATTACACAGGGGTCTCCTCTCACGAGCAGTACTTC; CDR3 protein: CASSYYTGVSSHEQYF
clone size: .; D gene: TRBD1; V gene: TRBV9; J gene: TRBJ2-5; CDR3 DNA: TGTGCCAGCAGCGAGGGGACAGGTGTGAAGACCCAGTACTTC; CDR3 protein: CASSEGTGVKTQYF
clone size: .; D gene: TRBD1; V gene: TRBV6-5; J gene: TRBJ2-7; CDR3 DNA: TGTGCCAGCAGTTGGGGGACAGGGCGGGCCAACGAGCAGTACTTC; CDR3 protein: CASSWGTGRANEQYF
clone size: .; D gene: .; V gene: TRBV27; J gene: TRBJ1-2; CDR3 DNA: TGTGCCAGCAGGGGTCGGGGGGCCTATGGCTACACCTTC; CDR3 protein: CASRGRGAYGYTF
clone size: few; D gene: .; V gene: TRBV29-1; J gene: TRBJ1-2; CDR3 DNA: TGCAGCGCGAGGACGTCCCCCTCGGGTGGCTACACCTTC; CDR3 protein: CSARTSPSGGYTF
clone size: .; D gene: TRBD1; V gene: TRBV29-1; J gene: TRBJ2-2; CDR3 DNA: TGCAGCGTCGATACTCAGGGGGCAACCGGGGAGCTGGTTTTT; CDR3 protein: CSVDTQGATGELVF
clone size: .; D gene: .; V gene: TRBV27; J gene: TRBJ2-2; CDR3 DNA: TGTGCCAGTATGATCAGGGGGGTTATCGGGGAGCTGTTTTTT; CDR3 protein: CASMIRGVIGELFF
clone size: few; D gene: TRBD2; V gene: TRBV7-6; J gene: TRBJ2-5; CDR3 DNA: TGTGCCAGCAGCCCGGGGACTAGTACTGAGACCCAGTACTTC; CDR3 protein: CASSPGTSTETQYF
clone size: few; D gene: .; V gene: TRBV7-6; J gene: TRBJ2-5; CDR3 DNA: TGTGCCAGCAGCCCAGAGACAGAACAAGAGACCCAGTACTTC; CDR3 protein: CASSPETEQETQYF
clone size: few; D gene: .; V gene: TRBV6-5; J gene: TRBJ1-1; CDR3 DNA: TGTGCCAGCAGTTACGGCGGGGGGAGCACTGAAGCTTTCTTT; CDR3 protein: CASSYGGGSTEAFF
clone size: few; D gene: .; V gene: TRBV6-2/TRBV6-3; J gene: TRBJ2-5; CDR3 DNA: TGTGCCAGCAGTCACCACATACCGGGAAAAGAGACCCAGTACTTC; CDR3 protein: CASSHHIPGKETQYF
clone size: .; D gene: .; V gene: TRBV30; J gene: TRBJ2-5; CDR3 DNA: TGTGCCCGGAGTGTAGAGTGGCCAATGGGGAAAGAGACCCAGTACTTC; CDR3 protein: CARSVEWPMGKETQYF
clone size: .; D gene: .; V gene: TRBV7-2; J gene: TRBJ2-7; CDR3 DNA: TGTGCCAGCAGCTTTGCAGACCCGTACGAGCAGTACTTC; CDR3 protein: CASSFADPYEQYF
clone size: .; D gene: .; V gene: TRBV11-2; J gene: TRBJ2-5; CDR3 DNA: TGTGCCAGCAGCTTAACACGGAACCAAGAGACCCAGTACTTC; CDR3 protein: CASSLTRNQETQYF
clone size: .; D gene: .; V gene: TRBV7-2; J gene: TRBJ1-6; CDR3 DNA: TGTGCCAGCAGCTTAGTTAGGGATTCACCCCTCCACTTT; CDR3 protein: CASSLVRDSPLHF
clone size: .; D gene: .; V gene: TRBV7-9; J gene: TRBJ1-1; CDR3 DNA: TGTGCCAGCAGCTCAGGGAGCCCCACTGAAGCTTTCTTT; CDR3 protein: CASSSGSPTEAFF
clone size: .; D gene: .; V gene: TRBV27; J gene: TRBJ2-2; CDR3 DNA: TGTGCCAGCAGAGGCAGGGCGAGGAACACCGGGGAGCTGTTTTTT; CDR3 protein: CASRGRARNTGELFF
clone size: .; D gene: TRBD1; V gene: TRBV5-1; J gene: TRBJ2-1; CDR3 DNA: TGCGCCAGCAGCTTGGGACAGGGACCCTACAATGCGCAGTTCTTC; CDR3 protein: CASSLGQGPYNAQFF
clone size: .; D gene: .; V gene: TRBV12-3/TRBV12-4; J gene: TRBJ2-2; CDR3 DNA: TGTGCCAGCAGTTCCCAGGGTGCGGGCGCGAACACCGGGGAGCTGTTTTTT; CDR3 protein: CASSSQGAGANTGELFF
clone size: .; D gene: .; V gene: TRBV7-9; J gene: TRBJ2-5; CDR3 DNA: TGTGCCAGCAGCTTCTCTGGGGTCCGACAAGAGACCCAGTACTTC; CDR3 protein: CASSFSGVRQETQYF
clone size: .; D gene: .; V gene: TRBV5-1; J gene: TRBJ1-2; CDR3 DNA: TGCGCCAGCAGCTTGGGCGGACAGTTTCCTGGCTACACCTTC; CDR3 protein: CASSLGGQFPGYTF
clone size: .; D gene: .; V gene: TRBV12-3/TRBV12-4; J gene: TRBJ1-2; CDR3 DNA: TGTGCCAGCAGTTTAAGGCAGGGTGTAGGGTTTGGCTACACCTTC; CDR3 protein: CASSLRQGVGFGYTF
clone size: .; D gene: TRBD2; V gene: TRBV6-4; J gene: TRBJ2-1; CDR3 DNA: TGTGCCAGCAGTGAAAGCGGGGGAACGAGGAATGAGCAGTTCTTC; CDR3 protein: CASSESGGTRNEQFF
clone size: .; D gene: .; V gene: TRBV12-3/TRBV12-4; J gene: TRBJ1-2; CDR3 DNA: TGTGCCAGCAGTTTCGTAAGGGATCGCTACACCTTC; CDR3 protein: CASSFVRDRYTF
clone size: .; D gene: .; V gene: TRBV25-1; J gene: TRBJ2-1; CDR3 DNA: TGTGCCAGCAGTGACTCGGGACAAAACAACAATGAGCAGTTCTTC; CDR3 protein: CASSDSGQNNNEQFF
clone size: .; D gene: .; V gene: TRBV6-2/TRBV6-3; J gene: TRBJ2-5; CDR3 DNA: TGTGCCAGCAGACCCGGACCAGCGGATCCCTTCAGGGAGACCCAGTACTTC; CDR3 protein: CASRPGPADPFRETQYF
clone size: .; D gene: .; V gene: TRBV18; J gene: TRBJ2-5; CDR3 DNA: TGTGCCAGCTCACCACCGACGGGGATGGAGGAGACCCAGTACTTC; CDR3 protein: CASSPPTGMEETQYF
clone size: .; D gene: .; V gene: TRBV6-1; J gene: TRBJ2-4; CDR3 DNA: TGTGCCAGCAGTGCCGTGGAACTAGCCAAAAACATTCAGTACTTC; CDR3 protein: CASSAVELAKNIQYF
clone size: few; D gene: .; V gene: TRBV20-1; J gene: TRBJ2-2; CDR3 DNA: TGCAGTGCTCGGGACACCCGAACGAACACCGGGGAGCTGTTTTTT; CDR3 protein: CSARDTRTNTGELFF
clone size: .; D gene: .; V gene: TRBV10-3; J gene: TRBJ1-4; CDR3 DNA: TGTGCCATCAGACCGGACCGCGGGGGGGAAAAACTGTTTTTT; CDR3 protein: CAIRPDRGGEKLFF
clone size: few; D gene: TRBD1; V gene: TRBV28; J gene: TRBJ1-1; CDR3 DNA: TGTGCCAGCAGCCGTCCCGGGACAGGGGCGGCTGAAGCTTTCTTT; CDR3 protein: CASSRPGTGAAEAFF
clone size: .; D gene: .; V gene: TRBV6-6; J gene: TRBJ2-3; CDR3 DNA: TGTGCCACCAGCCTTCCCAGGGGAAACACAGATACGCAGTATTTT; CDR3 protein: CATSLPRGNTDTQYF
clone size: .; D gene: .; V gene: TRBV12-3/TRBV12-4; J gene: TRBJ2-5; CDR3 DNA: TGTGCCAGCAGTCTGACAGATGAAGAGACCCAGTACTTC; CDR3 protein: CASSLTDEETQYF